Following are 5 T cell receptor beta chains from one sample sequenced in a study of control samples from healthy donors and cancer patients. Assay: immunoSEQ multiplex PCR; the TCRdb copy retains only in-frame clones and omits some. The sample contains 180,000 or so clones, 91% of which appear only once. Specimen: blood. The receptors here all came from a woman in her 30s in good health.

V and J are TRBV10-3 and TRBJ1-5; perhaps TRBD1 as D (5 bases). This CDR3 is built from 13 residues. Germline assignment: CDR1 ENHRY and CDR2 SYGVKD. Trimming removed 4 bases at V and 6 bases at J, with 10 bases between. The chain's CDR3 is CAISGEGSQPQHF. Written as DNA, the CDR3 is TGTGCCATCAGTGGGGAGGGGAGTCAGCCCCAGCATTTT.

The V and J genes are TRBV6-2 or TRBV6-3 and TRBJ2-7, with 13 bases matching TRBD2. The V gene's germline CDR1 is MNHEY and CDR2 SVGEGT. The CDR3 is 15 residues long. The J segment lost 3 bases and the V segment lost 4 bases, leaving 3 bases of the junction unmatched. The CDR3 is CASSSGTSGVYEQYF. CDR3 nucleotides: TGTGCCAGCAGTTCTGGGACTAGCGGGGTCTACGAGCAGTACTTC.

In this sample, this clone turned up once. V gene TRBV5-1 combines with J gene TRBJ2-2, with TRBD1 matching over 12 bases. The CDR3 has 15 residues. The V gene's germline CDR1 is SGHRS and CDR2 YFSETQ. J gave up 6 bases and V 4 bases, and 4 bases lay outside the gene matches. CDR3 DNA sequence: TGCGCCAGCAGCCACGGGACAGGGGGCTCCGGGGAGCTGTTTTTT. This encodes CASSHGTGGSGELFF.

This clone was picked up one time. J is TRBJ2-1 and V is TRBV5-1; no definite D call. V lost 2 bases to trimming and J lost 8 bases, with 8 bases between them. Per germline, CDR1 SGHRS and CDR2 YFSETQ. The CDR3 length is 12 residues. CDR3 in amino acids: CASSFAEYEQFF. DNA for the CDR3: TGCGCCAGCAGCTTCGCGGAGTATGAGCAGTTCTTC.

J is TRBJ2-2 and V is TRBV3-1 (or the pseudogene TRBV3-2); 14 positions match TRBD2. The CDR3 contains 16 residues. Germline CDR1 and CDR2: LGHDT and YNNKEL (reference sequence). Unmatched junction bases numbered 5, after V lost 4 bases and J lost 7 bases. CDR3 bases: TGTGCCAGCAGCCGACTAGCGGGAGGGCCGGGCGGGGAGCTGTTTTTT. Protein sequence: CASSRLAGGPGGELFF.